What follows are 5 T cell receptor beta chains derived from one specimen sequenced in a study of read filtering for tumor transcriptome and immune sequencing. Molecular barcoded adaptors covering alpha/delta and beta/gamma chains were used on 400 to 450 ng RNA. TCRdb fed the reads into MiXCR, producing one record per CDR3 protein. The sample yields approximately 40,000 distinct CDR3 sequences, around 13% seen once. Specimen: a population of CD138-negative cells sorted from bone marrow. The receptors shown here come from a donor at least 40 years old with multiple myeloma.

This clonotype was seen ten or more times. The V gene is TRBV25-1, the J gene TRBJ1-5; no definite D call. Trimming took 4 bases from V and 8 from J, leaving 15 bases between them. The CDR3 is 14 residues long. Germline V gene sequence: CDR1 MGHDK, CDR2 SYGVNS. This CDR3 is CASSGSGRKEPQHF. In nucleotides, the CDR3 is TGTGCCAGCAGTGGAAGTGGAAGGAAGGAGCCCCAGCATTTT.

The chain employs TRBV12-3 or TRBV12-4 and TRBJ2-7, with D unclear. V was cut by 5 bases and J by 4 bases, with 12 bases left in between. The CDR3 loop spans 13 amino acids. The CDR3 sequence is CASSPLLRYEQYF. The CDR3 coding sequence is TGTGCCAGCAGTCCTCTGTTACGGTACGAGCAGTACTTC.

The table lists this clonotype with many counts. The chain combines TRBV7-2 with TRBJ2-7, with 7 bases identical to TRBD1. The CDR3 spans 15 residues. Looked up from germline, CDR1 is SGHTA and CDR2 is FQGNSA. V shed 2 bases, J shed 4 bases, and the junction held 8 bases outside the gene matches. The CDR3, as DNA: TGTGCCAGCAGCTTACGTTACGAGGGGGCGTACGAGCAGTACTTC. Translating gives CASSLRYEGAYEQYF.

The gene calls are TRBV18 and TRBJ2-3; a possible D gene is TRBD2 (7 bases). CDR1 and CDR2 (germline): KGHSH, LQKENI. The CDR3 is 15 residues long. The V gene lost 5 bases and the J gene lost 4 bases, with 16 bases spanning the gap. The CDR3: CASSSNGGRADTQYF. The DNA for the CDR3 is TGTGCCAGCTCATCAAACGGGGGGCGTGCAGATACGCAGTATTTT.

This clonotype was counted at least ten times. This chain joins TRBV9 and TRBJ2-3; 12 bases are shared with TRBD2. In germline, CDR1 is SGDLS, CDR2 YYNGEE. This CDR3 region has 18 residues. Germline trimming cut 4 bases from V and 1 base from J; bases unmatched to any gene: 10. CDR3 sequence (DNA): TGTGCCAGCAGCCCAACTAGCGGGGGGTCAATCCGCACAGATACGCAGTATTTT. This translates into CASSPTSGGSIRTDTQYF.